This T cell receptor (beta chain) was retrieved from a study of PD-1 blockade in mismatch repair-deficient tumors. The CDR3 consists of 15 residues. Trimming took off 1 base at V and 6 bases at J, with 13 bases between the two ends. Germline-derived CDR1 and CDR2 are MGHRA and YSYEKL. TCRs were sequenced from three patients responding to pembrolizumab. Whole-study findings and limits: Tumor-resident clones, often absent from pretreatment blood, expanded after pembrolizumab and then contracted.

About this clone: As yet, its antigen is unknown.

Sequencing was performed with immunoSEQ multiplex PCR; in TCRdb, only in-frame clones are kept and a portion is missing. The sample carries about 51,000 clones, over 70% recorded once. The chain joins TRBV4-1 to TRBJ2-1, with D possibly called TRBD1 or TRBD2 (5 bases each). The receptor was isolated from an adult with mismatch repair-deficient cancer. The source was peripheral blood, collected about 20 weeks after starting pembrolizumab. The CDR3 loop is CASSQGGWGSNEQFF. The CDR3 DNA reads as TGCGCCAGCAGCCAAGGTGGCTGGGGGTCCAATGAGCAGTTCTTC.